This T cell receptor (beta chain) is from a study of T cell responses to AZD1222 COVID-19 vaccine (dated by TCRdb to about 2021). Broadly, across the study: A total of about 230 trial participants underwent TCR sequencing, of whom around 200 received two doses of AZD1222 and about 25 received two doses of the MenACWY control vaccine. Enrollment into the trials was organized by age into subgroups of 18-55, 56-69 and 70-plus years, and those subgroups contained roughly 150, 30 and 60 TCR-sequenced participants, respectively.

Reading the germline V gene gives CDR1 SGHTA and CDR2 FQGNSA. The CDR3, cysteine through phenylalanine, is 15 amino acids long. Only CDR3 DNA remains: 45 bases, in frame from the first base. Trimming leaves V shorter by 5 bases and J shorter by 2 bases, with the junction holding 6 bases beyond the gene matches. Reading the label with the study, this specimen's time point is: about 28 days (+/-7) after the second vaccine dose. The treatment or condition label here, explained by the study, means: meningococcal conjugate vaccine given as trial control. Vaccinee samples were obtained from the UK trials COV001 and COV002, which included a single-blind randomized controlled phase 2/3 trial of AZD1222 (ChAdOx1 nCoV-19) in healthy adults. For TCRbeta chain sequencing, PBMC samples were collected from trial participants at day 0 and at day 28 after the second dose. Of note for this clone: Its cognate antigen has yet to be identified. The record has no base qualities; no much larger clone is one base away.

The CDR3 regions of human TCRbeta chains were analyzed by immunosequencing. For the original study's pipeline: Repertoire TCRs were matched against a reference library of SARS-CoV-2-specific TCRs generated with the MIRA antigen-specificity platform. Breadth was defined as the fraction of unique TCRs that were SARS-CoV-2-associated. Depth was defined as the fraction of total T cells that were SARS-CoV-2-associated. Using the MIRA data, each spike-specific TCR was assigned both to the spike region to which the TCR was reactive and to a CD4 or CD8 class. Log10-transformed breadth and depth values were compared by one-way ANOVA with Sidak's multiple comparisons tests. TCRdb took this table from immuneACCESS and kept in-frame rearrangements with V and J called. Such tables lack part of the clones; where checked against another copy, unresolved V genes explain under half of the gap, and the rest is unexplained. That table gives V, J and clone size, and the DNA gave D and trimming. Here the sample has some 170,000 clones; over 80% occur a single time. The top ten clones comprise roughly 4% of the sample.

The paper's findings and limits, for the study overall: Because no samples from the day 14 peak response were available, repertoires could be characterized only after the peak T cell response. Conclusions about previously exposed vaccinees are limited because only a handful of AZD1222 recipients were SARS-CoV-2 seropositive at baseline. After two AZD1222 doses, spike-specific TCR breadth and depth were significantly higher than at day 0 and than in MenACWY recipients. The 56-69-year group was small, and its depth increase did not reach significance, likely because of low power. The vaccine-associated CD4 TCRs covered the entire spike protein, and the dominant responses fell in regions 160-218 and 743-854. Participants were mostly white British and included more females than males, and it was suggested by the authors that clonal diversity may have been underestimated. Epitopes outside the regions mutated in the B.1.351 and B.1.1.7 variants were reportedly recognized by nearly half of the unique spike-specific TCRs.

The TCR originated in an adult who received the MenACWY meningococcal vaccine as a control. Recombination connected TRBV7-2 to TRBJ2-3, and 8 bases in between align with TRBD1. The material sequenced was peripheral blood, taken 28 days after the second dose of the MenACWY control vaccine. Here is the DNA: TGTGCCAGCAGCCAGCGACAGGGGATCACAGATACGCAGTATTTT. This sequence encodes CASSQRQGITDTQYF.